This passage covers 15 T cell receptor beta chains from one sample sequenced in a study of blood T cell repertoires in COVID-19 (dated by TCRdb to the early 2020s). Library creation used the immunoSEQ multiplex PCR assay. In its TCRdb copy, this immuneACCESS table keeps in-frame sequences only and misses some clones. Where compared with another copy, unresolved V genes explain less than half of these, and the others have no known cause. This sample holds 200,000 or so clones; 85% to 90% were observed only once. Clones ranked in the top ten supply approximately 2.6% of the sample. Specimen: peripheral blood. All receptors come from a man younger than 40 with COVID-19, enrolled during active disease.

The DNA for the CDR3 is TGTGCCAGCAGTTTGGCAGGGAATGGCTACACCTTC. Protein: CASSLAGNGYTF. The rearrangement uses TRBV6-5 and TRBJ1-2; possibly TRBD1 for D (5 bases). The CDR3 loop spans 12 amino acids. Germline V gives CDR1 MNHEY, CDR2 SVGAGI. Between the trimmed V and J ends, which lost 4 bases and 6 bases, there was a span of 9 bases.

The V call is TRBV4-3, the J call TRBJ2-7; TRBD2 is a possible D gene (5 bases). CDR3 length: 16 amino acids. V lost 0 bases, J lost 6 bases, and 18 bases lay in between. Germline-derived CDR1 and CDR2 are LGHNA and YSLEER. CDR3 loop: CASSQEEAGSFSEQYF. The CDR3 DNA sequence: TGCGCCAGCAGCCAAGAGGAGGCGGGTAGTTTCTCCGAGCAGTACTTC.

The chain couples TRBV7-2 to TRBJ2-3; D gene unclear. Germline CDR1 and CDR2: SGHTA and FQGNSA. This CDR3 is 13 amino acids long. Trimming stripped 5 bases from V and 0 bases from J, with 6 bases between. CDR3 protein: CASSVTSTDTQYF. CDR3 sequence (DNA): TGTGCCAGCAGCGTCACTAGCACAGATACGCAGTATTTT. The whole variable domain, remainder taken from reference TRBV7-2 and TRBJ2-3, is GAGVSQSPSNKVTEKGKDVELRCDPISGHTALYWYRQSLGQGLEFLIYFQGNSAPDKSGLPSDRFSAERTGGSVSTLTIQRTQQEDSAVYLCASSVTSTDTQYFGPGTRLTVL.

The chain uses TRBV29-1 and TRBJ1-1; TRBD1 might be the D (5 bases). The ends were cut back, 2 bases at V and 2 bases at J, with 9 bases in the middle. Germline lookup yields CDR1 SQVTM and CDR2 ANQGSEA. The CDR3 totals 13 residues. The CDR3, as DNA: TGCAGCGTTGAACCGACAGCCAACACTGAAGCTTTCTTT. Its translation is CSVEPTANTEAFF.

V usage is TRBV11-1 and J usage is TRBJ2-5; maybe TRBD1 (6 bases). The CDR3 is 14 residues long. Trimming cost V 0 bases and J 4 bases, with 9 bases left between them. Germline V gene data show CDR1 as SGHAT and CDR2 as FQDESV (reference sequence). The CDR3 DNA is TGTGCCAGCAGCTTAGCCCCAGGGGCAGAGACCCAGTACTTC. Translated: CASSLAPGAETQYF.

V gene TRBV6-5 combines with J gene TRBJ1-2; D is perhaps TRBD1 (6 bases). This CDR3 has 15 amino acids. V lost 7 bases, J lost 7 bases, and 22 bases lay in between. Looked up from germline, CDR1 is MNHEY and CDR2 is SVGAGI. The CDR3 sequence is CASIPLGTGTGGYTF. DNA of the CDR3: TGTGCCAGCATCCCACTAGGAACAGGGACGGGTGGCTACACCTTC.

The CDR3 bases are TGTGCCAGCAGCCAAGATCTTGGCGGGGGGGCCTCACTCTACGAGCAGTACTTC. Its translation: CASSQDLGGGASLYEQYF. The genes are TRBV4-2 and TRBJ2-7, with 9 bases identical to TRBD2. The CDR3 has 18 amino acids. The V gene's germline CDR1 is LGHNA and CDR2 YNFKEQ. V shed 0 bases and J 3 bases; nucleotides not matched to a gene: 12.

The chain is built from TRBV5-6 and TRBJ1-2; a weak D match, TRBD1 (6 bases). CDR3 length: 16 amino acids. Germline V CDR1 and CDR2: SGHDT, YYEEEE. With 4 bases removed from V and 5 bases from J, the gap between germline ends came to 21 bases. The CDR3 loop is CASSGNTGLGYYGYTF. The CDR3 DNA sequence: TGTGCCAGCAGCGGAAACACAGGGTTGGGGTATTATGGCTACACCTTC.

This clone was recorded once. For the CDR3, the DNA is TGTGCCATCAGCGATACAGGGGTTCGCGAGCAGTACTTC. This gives the protein CAISDTGVREQYF. This chain uses TRBV10-3 with TRBJ2-7; 7 bases are a match to TRBD1. The CDR3 runs to 13 residues. Trimming at V came to 6 bases and at J to 6 bases, leaving 8 bases not matched to a gene. Germline CDR1 and CDR2: ENHRY and SYGVKD.

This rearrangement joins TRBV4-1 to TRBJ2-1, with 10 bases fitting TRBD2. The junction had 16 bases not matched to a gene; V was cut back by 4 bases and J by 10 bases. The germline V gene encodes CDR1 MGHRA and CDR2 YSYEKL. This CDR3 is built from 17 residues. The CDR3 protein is CASSPEVMGAGGGEQFF. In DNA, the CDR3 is TGCGCCAGCAGCCCCGAGGTAATGGGAGCGGGAGGGGGCGAGCAGTTCTTC.

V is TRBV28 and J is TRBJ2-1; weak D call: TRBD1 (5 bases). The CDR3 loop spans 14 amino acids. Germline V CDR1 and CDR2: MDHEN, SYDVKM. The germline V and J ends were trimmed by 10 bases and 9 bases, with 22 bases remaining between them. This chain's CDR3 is CATNSQGLRVEQFF. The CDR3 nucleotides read TGTGCCACCAACTCGCAGGGATTACGAGTTGAGCAGTTCTTC. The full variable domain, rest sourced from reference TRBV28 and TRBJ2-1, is DVKVTQSSRYLVKRTGEKVFLECVQDMDHENMFWYRQDPGLGLRLIYFSYDVKMKEKGDIPEGYSVSREKKERFSLILESASTNQTSMYLCATNSQGLRVEQFFGPGTRLTVL.

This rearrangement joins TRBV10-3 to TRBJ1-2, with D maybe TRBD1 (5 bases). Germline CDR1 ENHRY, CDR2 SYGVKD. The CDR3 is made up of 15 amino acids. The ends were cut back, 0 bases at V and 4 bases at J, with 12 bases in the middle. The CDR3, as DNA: TGTGCCATCAGTGAGTCGAGGGGACTCAGCTATGGCTACACCTTC. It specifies CAISESRGLSYGYTF.

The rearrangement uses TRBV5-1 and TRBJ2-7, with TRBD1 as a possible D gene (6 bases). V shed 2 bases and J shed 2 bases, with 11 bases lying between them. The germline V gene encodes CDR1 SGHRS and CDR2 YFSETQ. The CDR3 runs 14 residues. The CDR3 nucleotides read TGCGCCAGCAGCTTCGACAGGTTAACCTACGAGCAGTACTTC. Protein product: CASSFDRLTYEQYF.

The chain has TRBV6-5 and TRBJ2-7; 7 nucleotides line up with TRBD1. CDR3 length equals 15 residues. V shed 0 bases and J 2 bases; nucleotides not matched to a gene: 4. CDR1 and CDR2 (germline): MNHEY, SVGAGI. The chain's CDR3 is CASSYSTGYPYEQYF. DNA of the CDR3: TGTGCCAGCAGTTACTCGACAGGGTACCCCTACGAGCAGTACTTC.

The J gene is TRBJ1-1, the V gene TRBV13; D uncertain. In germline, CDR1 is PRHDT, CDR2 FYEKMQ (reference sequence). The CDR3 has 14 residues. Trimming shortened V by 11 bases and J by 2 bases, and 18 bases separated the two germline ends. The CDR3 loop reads CAYPGRGLNTEAFF. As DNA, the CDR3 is TGTGCCTACCCAGGTCGAGGGCTAAACACTGAAGCTTTCTTT.